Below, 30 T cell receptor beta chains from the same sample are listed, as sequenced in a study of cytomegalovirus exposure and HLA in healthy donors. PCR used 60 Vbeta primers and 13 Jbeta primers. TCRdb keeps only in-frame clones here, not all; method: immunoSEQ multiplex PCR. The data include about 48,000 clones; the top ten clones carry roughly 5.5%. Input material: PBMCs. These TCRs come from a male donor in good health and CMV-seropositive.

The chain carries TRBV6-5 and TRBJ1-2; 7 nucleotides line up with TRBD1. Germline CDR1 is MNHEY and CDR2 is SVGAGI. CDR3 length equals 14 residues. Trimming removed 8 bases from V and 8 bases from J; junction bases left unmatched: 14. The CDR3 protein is CASGAWDSNTGYTF. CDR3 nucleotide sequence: TGTGCCAGCGGGGCTTGGGACAGCAATACCGGCTACACCTTC.

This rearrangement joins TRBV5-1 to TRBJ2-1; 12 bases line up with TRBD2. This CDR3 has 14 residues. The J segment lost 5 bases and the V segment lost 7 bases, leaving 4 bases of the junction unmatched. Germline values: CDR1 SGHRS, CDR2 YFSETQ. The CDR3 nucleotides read TGCGCCAGCCGACTAGCGGGGGCCGACAATGAGCAGTTCTTC. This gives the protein CASRLAGADNEQFF.

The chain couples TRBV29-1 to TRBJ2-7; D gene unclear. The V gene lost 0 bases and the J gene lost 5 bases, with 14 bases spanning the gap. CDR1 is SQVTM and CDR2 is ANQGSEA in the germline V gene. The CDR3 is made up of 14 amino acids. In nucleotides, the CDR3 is TGCAGCGTTGAAGATCTTGAAACAATCCACGAGCAGTACTTC. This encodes CSVEDLETIHEQYF.

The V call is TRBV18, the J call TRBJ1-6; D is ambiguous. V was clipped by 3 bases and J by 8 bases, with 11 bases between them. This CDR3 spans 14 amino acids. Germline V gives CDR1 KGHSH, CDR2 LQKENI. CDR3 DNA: TGTGCCAGCTCACCTACTACTCGGGATTCACCCCTCCACTTT. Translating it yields CASSPTTRDSPLHF.

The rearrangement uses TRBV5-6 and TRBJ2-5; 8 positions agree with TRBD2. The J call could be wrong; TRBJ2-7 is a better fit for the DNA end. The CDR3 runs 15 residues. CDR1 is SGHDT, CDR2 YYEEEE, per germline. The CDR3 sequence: CASSQTLAGTYEQYF. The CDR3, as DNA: TGTGCCAGCAGCCAAACGTTAGCGGGGACTTACGAGCAGTACTTC.

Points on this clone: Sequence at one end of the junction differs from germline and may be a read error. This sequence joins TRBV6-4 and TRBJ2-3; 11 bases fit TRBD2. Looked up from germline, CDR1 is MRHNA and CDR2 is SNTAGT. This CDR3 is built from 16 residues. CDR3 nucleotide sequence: TGTGCCAGCAGTAACTCGATAGCGGGGGGGCCCGATACGCAGTATTTT. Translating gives CASSNSIAGGPDTQYF.

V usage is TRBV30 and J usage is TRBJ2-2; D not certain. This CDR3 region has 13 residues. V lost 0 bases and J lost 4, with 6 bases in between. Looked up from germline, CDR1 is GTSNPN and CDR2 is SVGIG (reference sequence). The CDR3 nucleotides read TGTGCCTGGAGTGTGGGCAGCACCGGGGAGCTGTTTTTT. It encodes CAWSVGSTGELFF.

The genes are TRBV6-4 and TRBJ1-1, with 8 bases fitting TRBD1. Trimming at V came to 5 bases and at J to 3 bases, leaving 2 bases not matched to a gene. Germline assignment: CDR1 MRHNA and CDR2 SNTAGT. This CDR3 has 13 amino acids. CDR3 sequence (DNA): TGTGCCAGCAGTACAGGGGGGGACACTGAAGCTTTCTTT. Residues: CASSTGGDTEAFF.

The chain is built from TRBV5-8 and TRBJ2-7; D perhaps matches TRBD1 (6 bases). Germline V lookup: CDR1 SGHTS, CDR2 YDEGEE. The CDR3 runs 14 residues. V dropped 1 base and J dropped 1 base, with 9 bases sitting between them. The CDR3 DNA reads TGTGCCAGCAGCTTGTACAGGGTGTCCTACGAGCAGTACTTC. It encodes CASSLYRVSYEQYF.

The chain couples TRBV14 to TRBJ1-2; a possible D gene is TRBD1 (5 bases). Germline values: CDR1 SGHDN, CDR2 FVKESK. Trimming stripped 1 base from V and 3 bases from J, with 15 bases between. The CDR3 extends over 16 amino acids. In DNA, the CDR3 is TGTGCCAGCAGCCAAGGGATCGCTATCAGGGACTATGGCTACACCTTC. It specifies CASSQGIAIRDYGYTF.

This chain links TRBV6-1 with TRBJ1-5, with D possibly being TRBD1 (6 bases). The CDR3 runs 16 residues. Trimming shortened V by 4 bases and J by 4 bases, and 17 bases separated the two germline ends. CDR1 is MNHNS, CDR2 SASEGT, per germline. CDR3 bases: TGTGCCAGCAGTGCCACCTTGGGACAAGTAAATCAGCCCCAGCATTTT. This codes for CASSATLGQVNQPQHF.

The CDR3 loop reads CASSNPGGPEAFF. CDR3 bases: TGTGCCAGCAGCAATCCGGGTGGTCCAGAAGCTTTCTTT. This sequence joins TRBV5-5 and TRBJ1-1, with D hard to call. The length of the CDR3 is 13 residues. V dropped 4 bases and J dropped 8 bases, with 15 bases sitting between them. The germline V gene encodes CDR1 SGHKS and CDR2 YYEKEE (reference sequence).

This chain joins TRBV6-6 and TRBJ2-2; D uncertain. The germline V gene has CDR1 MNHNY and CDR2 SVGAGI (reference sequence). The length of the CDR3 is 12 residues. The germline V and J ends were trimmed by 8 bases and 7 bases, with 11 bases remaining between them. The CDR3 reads CASGLDGGELFF. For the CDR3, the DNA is TGTGCCAGCGGTTTAGATGGCGGGGAGCTGTTTTTT.

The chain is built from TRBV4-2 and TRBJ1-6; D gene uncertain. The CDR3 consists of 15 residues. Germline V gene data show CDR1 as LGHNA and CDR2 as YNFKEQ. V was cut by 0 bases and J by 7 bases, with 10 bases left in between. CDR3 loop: CASSQDPGINSPLHF. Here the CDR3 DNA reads TGTGCCAGCAGCCAAGATCCGGGGATCAATTCACCCCTCCACTTT.

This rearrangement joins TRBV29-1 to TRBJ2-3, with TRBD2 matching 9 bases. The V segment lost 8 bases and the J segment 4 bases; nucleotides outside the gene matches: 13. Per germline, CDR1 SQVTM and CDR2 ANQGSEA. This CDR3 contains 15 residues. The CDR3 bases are TGCAGCAGCGCCTTGGGACTAGCCAGCCCAGATACGCAGTATTTT. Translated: CSSALGLASPDTQYF.

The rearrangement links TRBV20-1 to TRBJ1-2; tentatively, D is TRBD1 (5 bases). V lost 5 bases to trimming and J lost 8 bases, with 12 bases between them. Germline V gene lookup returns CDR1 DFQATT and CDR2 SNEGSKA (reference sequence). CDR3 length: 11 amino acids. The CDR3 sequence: CSARGVGGYTF. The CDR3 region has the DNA TGCAGTGCTCGGGGGGTCGGCGGCTACACCTTC.

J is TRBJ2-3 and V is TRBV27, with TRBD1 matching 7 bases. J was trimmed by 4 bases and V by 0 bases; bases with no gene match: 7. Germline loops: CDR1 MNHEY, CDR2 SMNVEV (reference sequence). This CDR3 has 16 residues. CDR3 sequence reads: CASSLSKGAVADTQYF. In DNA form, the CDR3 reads TGTGCCAGCAGTTTATCGAAGGGGGCTGTTGCAGATACGCAGTATTTT.

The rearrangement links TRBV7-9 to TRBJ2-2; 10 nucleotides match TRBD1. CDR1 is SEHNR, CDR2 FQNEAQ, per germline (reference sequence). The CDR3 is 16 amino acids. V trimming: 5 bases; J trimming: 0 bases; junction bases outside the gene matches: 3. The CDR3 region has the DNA TGTGCCAGCAGCCCGACAGGGGGCTCGAACACCGGGGAGCTGTTTTTT. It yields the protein CASSPTGGSNTGELFF.

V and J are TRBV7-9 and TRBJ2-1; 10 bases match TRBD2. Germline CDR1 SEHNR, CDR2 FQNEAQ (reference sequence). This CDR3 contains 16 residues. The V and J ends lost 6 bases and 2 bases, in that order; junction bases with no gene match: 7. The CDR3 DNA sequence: TGTGCCAGCAGTCTTTCCCTAGCGGGGGCCTACAATGAGCAGTTCTTC. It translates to CASSLSLAGAYNEQFF.

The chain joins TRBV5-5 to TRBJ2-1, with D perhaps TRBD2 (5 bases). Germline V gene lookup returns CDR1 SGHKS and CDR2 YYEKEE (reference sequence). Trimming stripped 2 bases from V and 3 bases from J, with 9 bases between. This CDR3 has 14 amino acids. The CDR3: CASSFEGHYNEQFF. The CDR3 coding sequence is TGTGCCAGCAGCTTTGAGGGCCACTACAATGAGCAGTTCTTC.

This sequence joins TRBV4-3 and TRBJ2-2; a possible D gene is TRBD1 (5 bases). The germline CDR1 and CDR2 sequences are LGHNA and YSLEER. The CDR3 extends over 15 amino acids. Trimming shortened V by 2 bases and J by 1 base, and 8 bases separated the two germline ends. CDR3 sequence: CASSQLTGNTGELFF. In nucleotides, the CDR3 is TGCGCCAGCAGCCAACTCACAGGGAACACCGGGGAGCTGTTTTTT.

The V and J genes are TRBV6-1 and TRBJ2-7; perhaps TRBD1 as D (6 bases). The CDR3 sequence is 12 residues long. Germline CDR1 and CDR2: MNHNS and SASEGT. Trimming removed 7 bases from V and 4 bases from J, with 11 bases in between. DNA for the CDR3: TGTGCCAGCAACCCGACAGGATACGAGCAGTACTTC. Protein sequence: CASNPTGYEQYF.

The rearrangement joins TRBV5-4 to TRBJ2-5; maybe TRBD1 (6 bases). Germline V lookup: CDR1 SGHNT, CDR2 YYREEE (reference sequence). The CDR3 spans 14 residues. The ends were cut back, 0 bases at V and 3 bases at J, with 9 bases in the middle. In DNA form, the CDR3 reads TGTGCCAGCAGCTTGGGGACAGCTGAAGAGACCCAGTACTTC. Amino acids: CASSLGTAEETQYF.

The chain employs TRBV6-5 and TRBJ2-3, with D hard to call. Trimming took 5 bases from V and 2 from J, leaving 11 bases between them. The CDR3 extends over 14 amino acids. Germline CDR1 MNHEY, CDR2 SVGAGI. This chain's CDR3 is CASSIGQDTDTQYF. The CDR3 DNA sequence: TGTGCCAGCAGTATCGGTCAGGACACAGATACGCAGTATTTT.

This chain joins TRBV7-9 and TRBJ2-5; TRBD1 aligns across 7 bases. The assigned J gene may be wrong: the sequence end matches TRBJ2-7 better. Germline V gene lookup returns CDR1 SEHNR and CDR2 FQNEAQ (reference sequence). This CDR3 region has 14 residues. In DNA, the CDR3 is TGTGCCAGCAGCTTATCCAGGGGGAACGACGAGCAGTACTTC. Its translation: CASSLSRGNDEQYF.

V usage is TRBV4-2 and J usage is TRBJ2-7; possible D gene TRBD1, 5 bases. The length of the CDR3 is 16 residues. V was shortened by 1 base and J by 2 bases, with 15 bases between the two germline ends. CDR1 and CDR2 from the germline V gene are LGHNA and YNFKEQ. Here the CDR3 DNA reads TGTGCCAGCAGCCAAGGCCAGGGCACATCCACCTACGAGCAGTACTTC. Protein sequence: CASSQGQGTSTYEQYF.

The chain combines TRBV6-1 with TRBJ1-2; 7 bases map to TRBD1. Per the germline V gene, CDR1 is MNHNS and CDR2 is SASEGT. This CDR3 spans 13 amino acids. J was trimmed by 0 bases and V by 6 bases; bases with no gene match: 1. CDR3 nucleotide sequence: TGTGCCAGCAGGGACAGGACTAACTATGGCTACACCTTC. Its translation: CASRDRTNYGYTF.

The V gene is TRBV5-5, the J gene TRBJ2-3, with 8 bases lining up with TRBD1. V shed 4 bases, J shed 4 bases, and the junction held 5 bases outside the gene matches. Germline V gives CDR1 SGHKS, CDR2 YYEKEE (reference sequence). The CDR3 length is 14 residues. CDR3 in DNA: TGTGCCAGCAGCGAGACAGGGGAGGCAGATACGCAGTATTTT. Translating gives CASSETGEADTQYF.

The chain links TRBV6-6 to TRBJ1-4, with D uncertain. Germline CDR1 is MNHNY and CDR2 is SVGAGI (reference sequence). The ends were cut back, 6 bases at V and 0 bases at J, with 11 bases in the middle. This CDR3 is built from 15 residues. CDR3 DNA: TGTGCCAGCAGCCTTAACTTAGCAACTAATGAAAAACTGTTTTTT. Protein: CASSLNLATNEKLFF.

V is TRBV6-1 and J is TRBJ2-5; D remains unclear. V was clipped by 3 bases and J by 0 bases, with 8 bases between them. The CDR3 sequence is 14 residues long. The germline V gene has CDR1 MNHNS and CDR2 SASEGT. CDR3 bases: TGTGCCAGCAGTGAGGGCAACTACCAAGAGACCCAGTACTTC. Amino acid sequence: CASSEGNYQETQYF.